These T cell receptor beta chains were read from a single sample in a study of blood T cell repertoires in COVID-19. Clones were sequenced by immunoSEQ multiplex PCR, and TCRdb holds only the in-frame ones, with some missing. The sample yields under 130,000 clones, 85% seen once. The specimen sequenced was peripheral blood. The receptors stem from a man aged 50-60 years with acute or convalescent COVID-19. Each CDR3 is given with its conserved first and last residue. Each record gives: J gene, clone size, V gene, D gene, CDR3 DNA, CDR3 protein. The D gene is left open where the match is weak. Rows may omit the clone size; those that give it use once, few, many or a size class.

J: TRBJ2-2
size: NA
V: TRBV18
D: TRBD2
DNA: TGTGCCACCCCGGGACTAGCAACCGGGGAGCTGTTTTTT
CDR3: CATPGLATGELFF

J: TRBJ2-1
size: NA
V: TRBV18
D: NA
DNA: TGTGCCAGCTCACTCCGGGACAAAGCCTACAATGAGCAGTTCTTC
CDR3: CASSLRDKAYNEQFF

J: TRBJ1-5
size: NA
V: TRBV18
D: NA
DNA: TGTGCCAGCTCACCAAGGCAGGGTAATCAGCCCCAGCATTTT
CDR3: CASSPRQGNQPQHF

J: TRBJ2-7
size: NA
V: TRBV7-9
D: NA
DNA: TGTGCCAGCACCCCCAGGGAATCCCTCGAGCAGTACTTC
CDR3: CASTPRESLEQYF

J: TRBJ1-6
size: once
V: TRBV4-1
D: NA
DNA: TGCGCCAGCAGCCATCACAGGTTTCGGACGGGTAATTCACCCCTCCACTTT
CDR3: CASSHHRFRTGNSPLHF

J: TRBJ2-2
size: NA
V: TRBV7-3
D: TRBD2
DNA: TGTGCCAGCAGCCCACCTGGGCGGCGGGAGGGGGAGCTGTTTTTT
CDR3: CASSPPGRREGELFF

J: TRBJ1-5
size: NA
V: TRBV29-1
D: NA
DNA: TGCAGCGTTGGTTCAGGGCTTTTCGATCAGCCCCAGCATTTT
CDR3: CSVGSGLFDQPQHF

J: TRBJ1-1
size: NA
V: TRBV11-3
D: NA
DNA: TGTGCCAGCAGTGTGACAGGGAACACTGAAGCTTTCTTT
CDR3: CASSVTGNTEAFF

J: TRBJ2-5
size: few
V: TRBV10-3
D: NA
DNA: TGTGCCATCAGTGAGTCGTCGACTAATAGTGAGACCCAGTACTTC
CDR3: CAISESSTNSETQYF

J: TRBJ1-3
size: NA
V: TRBV3-1/TRBV3-2
D: TRBD1
DNA: TGTGCCAGCAGCTACCAAGACAGGGTCGAAAACACCATATATTTT
CDR3: CASSYQDRVENTIYF

J: TRBJ2-1
size: NA
V: TRBV7-9
D: TRBD2
DNA: TGTGCCAGCAGACTTGAACCGGGACTAGCGGGGGATGAGCAGTTCTTC
CDR3: CASRLEPGLAGDEQFF

J: TRBJ2-5
size: NA
V: TRBV5-1
D: TRBD2
DNA: TGCGCCAGCAGCTTAGCGGGAGGGCGACAAGAGACCCAGTACTTC
CDR3: CASSLAGGRQETQYF

J: TRBJ2-7
size: NA
V: TRBV6-5
D: TRBD1
DNA: TGTGCCAGCAGCCCCGACAGGGCCCCCTACGAGCAGTACTTC
CDR3: CASSPDRAPYEQYF

J: TRBJ2-5
size: NA
V: TRBV6-5
D: NA
DNA: TGTGCCAGCAGTTACTCACGGAGAGGGGGAGAGACCCAGTACTTC
CDR3: CASSYSRRGGETQYF

J: TRBJ1-1
size: NA
V: TRBV9
D: NA
DNA: TGTGCCAGCAGCGACCTAGGAGGACGGTTAGCTTTCTTT
CDR3: CASSDLGGRLAFF

J: TRBJ2-1
size: NA
V: TRBV2
D: NA
DNA: TGTGCCAGCATTAAAACAGGGTATAGGTATGAGCAGTTCTTC
CDR3: CASIKTGYRYEQFF

J: TRBJ2-7
size: few
V: TRBV11-3
D: TRBD1
DNA: TGTGCCAGCAGCCTGACAGGGGGCTTTGGTGAGCAGTACTTC
CDR3: CASSLTGGFGEQYF

J: TRBJ2-2
size: NA
V: TRBV28
D: TRBD2
DNA: TGTGCCAGCAGTTCTAATATCGGACTAGCGGGAGCCGGGGAGCTGTTTTTT
CDR3: CASSSNIGLAGAGELFF

J: TRBJ2-7
size: few
V: TRBV5-1
D: TRBD2
DNA: TGCGCCAGCAGCTTGGAGGCGGGGAGGGACGAGCAGTACTTC
CDR3: CASSLEAGRDEQYF

J: TRBJ2-5
size: once
V: TRBV19
D: TRBD2
DNA: TGTGCCAGTAGTATCGGACTAGCGGGAGGGAGGGAGACCCAGTACTTC
CDR3: CASSIGLAGGRETQYF

J: TRBJ2-4
size: NA
V: TRBV3-1/TRBV3-2
D: NA
DNA: TGTGCCAGCAGCCAAGAACGGCGGGATGCCAAAAACATTCAGTACTTC
CDR3: CASSQERRDAKNIQYF

J: TRBJ2-2
size: once
V: TRBV9
D: NA
DNA: TGTGCCAGCGGGGTGAGGGCCGGGGAGCTGTTTTTT
CDR3: CASGVRAGELFF

J: TRBJ2-5
size: NA
V: TRBV24-1
D: TRBD2
DNA: TGTGCCACAGGGGGACTAGCGGGAGGATCCATAGAGACCCAGTACTTC
CDR3: CATGGLAGGSIETQYF

J: TRBJ2-5
size: NA
V: TRBV30
D: NA
DNA: TGTGCCTGGAGTGTTACAGGGCTCGAGACCCAGTACTTC
CDR3: CAWSVTGLETQYF

J: TRBJ2-7
size: NA
V: TRBV9
D: TRBD1
DNA: TGTGCCAGCAGCGCCCAATCGGGGACAGGGCTTCGCGAGCAGTACTTC
CDR3: CASSAQSGTGLREQYF

J: TRBJ2-7
size: NA
V: TRBV15
D: TRBD2
DNA: TGTGCCACCAGCAGAGATGGGACTAGCGGGCGATTGGGCGAGCAGTACTTC
CDR3: CATSRDGTSGRLGEQYF

J: TRBJ1-2
size: NA
V: TRBV5-1
D: TRBD1
DNA: TGCGCCAGCAGCTTGGGGGACAGCAACTTATCCTATGGCTACACCTTC
CDR3: CASSLGDSNLSYGYTF

J: TRBJ2-2
size: NA
V: TRBV19
D: TRBD2
DNA: TGTGCCAGTAGTGCAACAGGCGGGAGGGACACCGGGGAGCTGTTTTTT
CDR3: CASSATGGRDTGELFF

J: TRBJ2-1
size: NA
V: TRBV5-1
D: NA
DNA: TGCGCCAGCAGCTTACAGGCGACTCGATCCAATGAGCAGTTCTTC
CDR3: CASSLQATRSNEQFF

J: TRBJ2-1
size: NA
V: TRBV18
D: TRBD2
DNA: TGTGCCAGCTCAAACTTCGTGGGAGGGCCCTACAATGAGCAGTTCTTC
CDR3: CASSNFVGGPYNEQFF

J: TRBJ2-1
size: NA
V: TRBV5-1
D: NA
DNA: TGCGCCAGCAGCTTCTTAAATTACACCTACAATGAGCAGTTCTTC
CDR3: CASSFLNYTYNEQFF

J: TRBJ2-5
size: NA
V: TRBV28
D: NA
DNA: TGTGCCAGCAGTTTGGGCAGCGGTTTGCAAGAGACCCAGTACTTC
CDR3: CASSLGSGLQETQYF

J: TRBJ1-5
size: few
V: TRBV5-6
D: NA
DNA: TGTGCCAGCAGCTTGGACAGCCGTACGCCCCAGCATTTT
CDR3: CASSLDSRTPQHF

J: TRBJ2-5
size: few
V: TRBV6-5
D: NA
DNA: TGTGCCAGCAGCCCCCTGGGGCTTTCCCAAGAGACCCAGTACTTC
CDR3: CASSPLGLSQETQYF

J: TRBJ1-2
size: NA
V: TRBV3-1/TRBV3-2
D: TRBD1
DNA: TGTGCCAGCAGCCGGACAGGGAGGGACTATGGCTACACCTTC
CDR3: CASSRTGRDYGYTF

J: TRBJ2-7
size: NA
V: TRBV5-8
D: TRBD2
DNA: TGTGCCAGCAGACCAACTAGCGGGGGGGCTAGGTACGAGCAGTACTTC
CDR3: CASRPTSGGARYEQYF

J: TRBJ2-6
size: NA
V: TRBV7-2
D: NA
DNA: TGTGCCAGCAGCCCCGGGTGGACAGCCTCCCGGGGGGCCAACGTCCTGACTTTC
CDR3: CASSPGWTASRGANVLTF

J: TRBJ2-7
size: few
V: TRBV30
D: TRBD2
DNA: TGTGCCTGGACCGGGACGGGGGGCTACGAGCAGTACTTC
CDR3: CAWTGTGGYEQYF

J: TRBJ1-4
size: once
V: TRBV9
D: TRBD1
DNA: TGTGCCAGCAGCGCCTCGGACAGGGAATTTGAAAAACTGTTTTTT
CDR3: CASSASDREFEKLFF

J: TRBJ1-1
size: NA
V: TRBV4-1
D: TRBD1
DNA: TGCGCCAGCAGCCAAGATTCAATAGGGGGCCACACTGAAGCTTTCTTT
CDR3: CASSQDSIGGHTEAFF

J: TRBJ1-1
size: once
V: TRBV30
D: NA
DNA: TGTGCCCAAGACAGAGCCAACACTGAAGCTTTCTTT
CDR3: CAQDRANTEAFF

J: TRBJ1-3
size: NA
V: TRBV5-6
D: TRBD1
DNA: TGTGCCAGCAGCACCGGGACAGGGACTGGAAACACCATATATTTT
CDR3: CASSTGTGTGNTIYF

J: TRBJ1-3
size: NA
V: TRBV27
D: NA
DNA: TGTGCCAGCAGTTTGTCCGGGTCCGGAAACACCATATATTTT
CDR3: CASSLSGSGNTIYF

J: TRBJ2-1
size: once
V: TRBV2
D: TRBD1
DNA: TGTGCCAGTGGACAGGAGCTAGTCAATGAGCAGTTCTTC
CDR3: CASGQELVNEQFF

J: TRBJ1-2
size: few
V: TRBV3-1/TRBV3-2
D: TRBD1
DNA: TGTGCCAGCAGCCGAGGGACAGGATCAACTAACTATGGCTACACCTTC
CDR3: CASSRGTGSTNYGYTF